The rows below give T cell receptor beta chains drawn from one sample of a study of shared clonotypes between healthy human individuals. The assay was immunoSEQ multiplex PCR, and TCRdb's table has in-frame clones only and misses some. This table has about 980,000 clones, over 60% appearing once. Specimen: memory CD4+ T cells sorted from blood. The source of these receptors is a man between 18 and 35 years old in good health. The CDR3 runs from the conserved cysteine through the conserved F or W. The D gene is left open where the match is weak. The size field is filled for only some rows; it gives once, few, many or a size class.

DNA	CDR3	D	V	J	size
TGTGCCAGCAGTACAGAAGGGAGAGGCGGCTACACCTTC	CASSTEGRGGYTF	-	TRBV6-6	TRBJ1-2	many
TGTGCCAGCTCAGCGGGACTAGCGGGACCCTACGAGCAGTACTTC	CASSAGLAGPYEQYF	TRBD2	TRBV18	TRBJ2-7	-
TGTGCCAGCTCACCGCTGGAGGGCACAGATACGCAGTATTTT	CASSPLEGTDTQYF	-	TRBV18	TRBJ2-3	-
TGCGCCAGCAGCCCCCTAGGGGCGATCAACAATGAGCAGTTCTTC	CASSPLGAINNEQFF	-	TRBV5-1	TRBJ2-1	-
TGTGCCAGCAGGACAGAATTGAACACTGAAGCTTTCTTT	CASRTELNTEAFF	-	TRBV27	TRBJ1-1	few
TGTGCCAGCAGCGCGCAAACCCCTGTCAATCAGCCCCAGCATTTT	CASSAQTPVNQPQHF	-	TRBV27	TRBJ1-5	-
TGTGCCAGCGCATCCCGGAGGGTAGGGGGTGCCTCTGAAGCTTTCTTT	CASASRRVGGASEAFF	-	TRBV5-8	TRBJ1-1	-
TGTGCCAGCAGTTACGGGGACAGATCTAGCACAGATACGCAGTATTTT	CASSYGDRSSTDTQYF	TRBD1	TRBV6-6	TRBJ2-3	once
TGTGCCAGCTCACCAGAACAGACCCTCGGCGGCTACACCTTC	CASSPEQTLGGYTF	-	TRBV18	TRBJ1-2	-
TGTGCCAGCAGCCTACAGGGGTTCGCGGACTATGGCTACACCTTC	CASSLQGFADYGYTF	TRBD1	TRBV7-2	TRBJ1-2	-
TGTGCCAGCGAAAAGGGGGCGTTGGGCAATCAGCCCCAGCATTTT	CASEKGALGNQPQHF	TRBD1	TRBV6-1	TRBJ1-5	-
TGTGCCAGCAGCTTGGGGGTAGGAAGGAGTGAAAAACTGTTTTTT	CASSLGVGRSEKLFF	-	TRBV5-8	TRBJ1-4	-
TGTGCCAGCACCTGGCGGAAGGACTACGAGCAGTACTTC	CASTWRKDYEQYF	-	TRBV2	TRBJ2-7	-
TGTGCCAGCAGCCCCGATGGACGGGTCTTTGCAACTAATGAAAAACTGTTTTTT	CASSPDGRVFATNEKLFF	-	TRBV7-2	TRBJ1-4	-
TGTGCCAGCACTACGGCGGCAGGGGTGGCAGATACGCAGTATTTT	CASTTAAGVADTQYF	-	TRBV7-9	TRBJ2-3	-
TGCGCCAGCAGTGGGGTGGCCCTTACAGAGACCCAGTACTTC	CASSGVALTETQYF	-	TRBV10-2	TRBJ2-5	-
TGTGCCAGCAATCCGCCGCGGGACAACGTCTACGAGCAGTACTTC	CASNPPRDNVYEQYF	-	TRBV5-8	TRBJ2-7	many
TGTGCCAGCAGCTCTTTTCAGGGGGGGAAGTCCTACGAGCAGTACTTC	CASSSFQGGKSYEQYF	-	TRBV5-4	TRBJ2-7	once
TGTGCCAGCAGCCCCCGGGTCGGATGGACTGAAGCTTTCTTT	CASSPRVGWTEAFF	-	TRBV7-2	TRBJ1-1	-
TGTGCCAGCAGCTTAAACAGATTGGATACGCAGTATTTT	CASSLNRLDTQYF	-	TRBV7-2	TRBJ2-3	-
TGTGCCAGCAGTTACTCGGGCGAAAATGAGCAGTTCTTC	CASSYSGENEQFF	-	TRBV6-6	TRBJ2-1	few
TGCGCCAGCAGCCAAGAGGTACTAGCGGGTCGGACCGGGGAGCTGTTTTTT	CASSQEVLAGRTGELFF	TRBD2	TRBV4-3	TRBJ2-2	once
TGTGCCAGCATAATGACAGCGGGGCGGGCTGAAGCTTTCTTT	CASIMTAGRAEAFF	-	TRBV6-5	TRBJ1-1	-
TGTGCCATCAGCGGGACAGGGATTATTAACTATGGCTACACCTTC	CAISGTGIINYGYTF	TRBD1	TRBV10-3	TRBJ1-2	-
TGTGCCATCAGTGAGACGCTGGACAGCACTGAAGCTTTCTTT	CAISETLDSTEAFF	-	TRBV10-3	TRBJ1-1	many
TGTGCCAGCAGTTTTTGGACTTCTGGGGCCAACGTCCTGACTTTC	CASSFWTSGANVLTF	-	TRBV27	TRBJ2-6	-
TGTGCCAGCTCACCTCGACAGACAGATACGCAGTATTTT	CASSPRQTDTQYF	-	TRBV18	TRBJ2-3	-
TGTGCCTGGAGTTCCCTGGGGAGGGAGACCCAGTACTTC	CAWSSLGRETQYF	-	TRBV30	TRBJ2-5	-
TGTGCCAGCAGCTTAGCAGCTAGCGGGAGACCTCAATACGAGCAGTACTTC	CASSLAASGRPQYEQYF	TRBD2	TRBV7-2	TRBJ2-7	-
TGTGCCAGCAGCGCCCAGGGAGGGTTCAATGAGCAGTTCTTC	CASSAQGGFNEQFF	TRBD2	TRBV7-2	TRBJ2-1	-
TGTGCCAGCTCCGATATCGGGTCGAACACCGGGGAGCTGTTTTTT	CASSDIGSNTGELFF	-	TRBV2	TRBJ2-2	-
TGTGCCAGTAGTGGGGACCGACTAGCGGGAGTCAGGCAGTACTTC	CASSGDRLAGVRQYF	TRBD2	TRBV19	TRBJ2-7	-
TGTGCCAGCAGCCGAGGGGAGAGGGGGCAACAGCCCCAGCATTTT	CASSRGERGQQPQHF	TRBD1	TRBV6-5	TRBJ1-5	-
TGTGCTAGTGGTTTGCGGGCAGGGGATTCGTATGGCTACACCTTC	CASGLRAGDSYGYTF	-	TRBV12-5	TRBJ1-2	few
TGCGCCAGCAGCCAAGAGACGGGGACAACCTACGAGCAGTACTTC	CASSQETGTTYEQYF	-	TRBV4-3	TRBJ2-7	-
TGTGCCAGCAGCTTAGGGGAGAAAAACACTGAAGCTTTCTTT	CASSLGEKNTEAFF	-	TRBV7-2	TRBJ1-1	-
TGTGCCAGCAGCGTAGAAAGTACAGGGTTGAGCGAGCAGTACTTC	CASSVESTGLSEQYF	-	TRBV9	TRBJ2-7	-
TGTGCCAGTAGCTCCTTATCCGGGACCTATAATTCACCCCTCCACTTT	CASSSLSGTYNSPLHF	-	TRBV19	TRBJ1-6	-